This T cell receptor beta chain was profiled in a study of human T cells and chemical hapten exposure (dated by TCRdb to 2020 to 2023). Notes on the research overall: For sensitization, 2% DPC in acetone was applied to a 2 cm by 2 cm area of upper inner arm skin. Patients additionally received weekly therapeutic DPC doses to the scalp throughout the roughly 25-week study period. Patch testing was done on the upper back using Finn chambers containing 0.01% DPC, and results were scored after 6 days according to International Contact Dermatitis Research Group standards. The patient cohort, mostly female, included alopecia areata with under or over 50% scalp involvement, alopecia totalis and alopecia universalis. The libraries were sequenced as a pool, and the TCR yield per sample differed mostly because of small variations in library volumes within the pool. In alopecia patients, the study followed how the peripheral blood TCR repertoire changed in vivo over primary and secondary sensitization to diphenylcyclopropenone (DPC), a hapten. Blood was sampled from patients pre-sensitization (week 0) and at 2, 6 and about 24 weeks after DPC sensitization. For TCR sequencing, blood came from approximately 29 alopecia patients at anywhere from one to four time points (pre-sensitization, 2, 6 and 24 weeks). Study-wide findings and limitations: After repeated subsampling, changes were observed in the strength of the expansion versus patch-test correlation and in the threshold at which the correlation became significant. A positive correlation was found between the number of PT1 expanded TCRs and patch test score, with significance reached at thresholds 8, 16 and 32 but not 4. Significantly more large CDR3 similarity clusters were formed by expanded TCRs than by pre-sensitization or healthy control sets, consistent with antigen-driven responses. No change with DPC sensitization was found in the number of TCRs above 1 in 1000 frequency, and no evidence of global repertoire structure alterations was found. All patients had alopecia, a presumed autoimmune disease, so their immune response might differ from that of healthy individuals.

Libraries were prepared through RACE. This sample was sequenced with a NextSeq 500. Library preparation attached unique molecular identifiers to individual cDNA molecules for quantitative, reproducible TCR counting. For every blood RNA sample, sequencing covered both the TCR alpha and TCR beta chains. Under the source paper's analysis protocol: Samples had a median of about 96,000 TCRs, with a range from 23,224 to 690,600. V, J and CDR3 annotation of the TCR reads was carried out using the Decombinator software suite. To make PS versus PT1 abundance plots, every sample was subsampled to the same number of TCRs (28,000). Expanded TCRs were defined as absent before sensitization and observed at least eight times at the 2-week time point. TCRdb trimmed the raw reads at Q25, called clones with MiXCR and kept productive beta chains. Identical CDR3 protein sequences are pooled into one entry, listed with their most common genes and DNA. The V and J calls, along with clone size, are taken from TCRdb and not from the paper's own processing. A total of a few hundred thousand distinct CDR3 sequences appear in this sample, roughly 6% of them only once. Of the sample, roughly 8.2% is held by the ten largest clones.

Concerning this clonotype itself: Its antigen remains unidentified. No qualities accompany the bases; no much larger clone lies one base away.

The time point label, as the study defines it: pre-sensitization, week 0. Taken with the paper, the label for treatment or condition translates to: therapeutic diphenylcyclopropenone sensitization with weekly scalp DPC. At every patch-test visit, the blood draw took place before the patch test was put on. To be eligible, patients had to be aged 18 to 70, diagnosed with alopecia and judged suitable for DPC therapy, while pregnant patients were excluded. Total RNA was extracted from unfractionated whole blood collected in Tempus Blood RNA tubes. The germline V gene (reference sequence) provides CDR1 DFQATT and CDR2 SNEGSKA. Taken from cysteine to phenylalanine, the CDR3 has 15 residues. Only the CDR3 DNA is retained, 45 bases long and in frame from the first base. V ends up 6 bases short and J 3 bases short, with an unmatched junction base count of 6.

The material was whole blood, obtained in connection with sensitization to the hapten diphenylcyclopropenone (DPC). The rearranged chain carries TRBV20-1 and TRBJ1-4, and 11 bases in between align with TRBD1. The TCR comes from a woman aged 18-29 years with alopecia areata. Some clones in this sample may be carry-over from other donors' samples. The CDR3 reads as follows: CSAPGQGASNEKLFF. The DNA reads TGCAGTGCCCCCGGACAGGGGGCGTCTAATGAAAAACTGTTTTTT.